A single sample gave rise to the 4 T cell receptor beta chains below, sequenced in a study of blood T cell repertoires in COVID-19. The protocol was immunoSEQ multiplex PCR, while the TCRdb copy is restricted to in-frame clones and leaves out a portion. The profile shows fewer than 55,000 clones, under 90% of them singletons. Sequenced: peripheral blood. These receptors were collected from an older man with active or convalescent COVID-19.

V and J are TRBV6-2 or TRBV6-3 and TRBJ2-7; TRBD1 aligns across 7 bases. The V segment lost 3 bases and the J segment 0 bases; nucleotides outside the gene matches: 8. The length of the CDR3 is 16 residues. The germline V gene encodes CDR1 MNHEY and CDR2 SVGEGT. CDR3 sequence (DNA): TGTGCCAGCAGTTATGGTCGGGACAGCGTCTCCTACGAGCAGTACTTC. It encodes CASSYGRDSVSYEQYF.

The V and J genes are TRBV3-1 (or the pseudogene TRBV3-2) and TRBJ2-7; weak D call: TRBD1 (6 bases). Germline CDR1 reads LGHDT; CDR2 reads YNNKEL (reference sequence). The CDR3 runs 12 residues. Deletions cut 5 bases from V and 7 bases from J, with 12 bases between. Written as DNA, the CDR3 is TGTGCCAGCAGCTACGGACAGCGAGAGCAGTACTTC. Encoded protein: CASSYGQREQYF.

The chain joins TRBV7-2 to TRBJ1-1; weak D call: TRBD1 (6 bases). The germline V and J ends were trimmed by 1 base and 4 bases, with 10 bases remaining between them. Germline values: CDR1 SGHTA, CDR2 FQGNSA. CDR3 length equals 14 residues. The CDR3 DNA follows: TGTGCCAGCAGCTTAGGGGGGGGCCTCACTGAAGCTTTCTTT. It codes for CASSLGGGLTEAFF.

The V call is TRBV19, the J call TRBJ1-3, with TRBD1 as a possible D gene (6 bases). V lost 5 bases, J lost 1 base, and 6 bases lay in between. Germline loops: CDR1 LNHDA, CDR2 SQIVND (reference sequence). CDR3 size: 13 residues. In DNA, the CDR3 is TGTGCCAGTAGTGGACAGTCTGGAAACACCATATATTTT. This encodes CASSGQSGNTIYF.